The clone carrying this T cell receptor beta chain was counted many times. The antigen is not known. This sample stems from a study of HIV-infected patients and healthy controls. On the study more broadly: Early therapy brought no consistent CD8 count shift, though the CD4:CD8 ratio rose a little.

Roughly three months, about 14 weeks, into antiretroviral therapy, follow-up blood was collected. No cell fractionation was done, so the repertoire covers all unsorted peripheral blood T cells. Reverse transcription used roughly 450 ng RNA and constant-region primers for alpha and beta. Separate chain-specific third strand synthesis with multiplexing indices produced the alpha and beta libraries. Two random hexamers, added before amplification and joined, formed each molecule's 12-nucleotide barcode. TCRdb recomputed calls from the 5' RACE reads with MiXCR, one row per CDR3 protein. The repertoire holds over 8,000 distinct CDR3 sequences, with around 5.4% as singletons. The V gene's germline CDR1 is ENHRY and CDR2 SYGVKD. The V and J ends lost 3 bases and 9 bases, in that order; junction bases with no gene match: 14. CDR3 length: 16 residues. Findings and caveats of the study: HIV-associated CDR3 frequencies dropped significantly during therapy; CMV-associated ones, mostly rising, changed nonsignificantly. Size-matching overweighted rare events from HIV-infected data when comparing patients with controls.

This TCR derives from an adult with HIV infection. The donor label of this sample is uncertain. The input for sequencing was blood, taken during antiretroviral therapy. V usage is TRBV10-3 and J usage is TRBJ2-1, with 7 bases lining up with TRBD2. The CDR3 region is CAISESGTLHGGEQFF. CDR3 coding DNA: TGTGCCATCAGTGAAAGCGGGACCCTCCATGGAGGTGAGCAGTTCTTC.